What follows are 7 T cell receptor beta chains derived from one specimen sequenced in a study of T cells expressing NK-cell markers (dated by TCRdb to 2018 to 2020). Library generation was performed with 5' RACE. Sequencing instrument: Illumina HiSeq 2000. TCRdb reprocessed the reads into one record per CDR3 protein sequence, lacking DNA. This sample's table carries about 390,000 distinct CDR3 sequences. The top ten clonotypes cover roughly 10% of the sample. Sequences were obtained from blood T cells: a sorted CD56 or NKG2C T cell subset, CD4+ or CD8+ T cells, or bulk PBMC T cells (not recorded which). The receptors stem from a woman between 45 and 60 years old in good health. Donor details come from another sample of the same person, matched by shared clones.

The chain carries TRBV6-2 or TRBV6-3 and TRBJ2-3. CDR1 and CDR2 from the germline V gene are MNHEY and SVGEGT. The CDR3 consists of 13 residues. The CDR3 loop reads CASKPRMVDTQYF.

The chain has TRBV5-1 and TRBJ2-1; the D call from TCRdb, TRBD1, cannot be confirmed without DNA. CDR1 and CDR2 from the germline V gene are SGHRS and YFSETQ. The CDR3 covers 16 residues. CDR3 in amino acids: CASSLDSDRAYNEQFF.

The genes are TRBV19 and TRBJ2-7; TCRdb lists TRBD2, though no DNA is available to test this call. The germline CDR1 and CDR2 sequences are LNHDA and SQIVND (reference sequence). The length of the CDR3 is 14 residues. The CDR3 reads CASKRGSGAYEQYF.

V gene TRBV4-1 combines with J gene TRBJ1-5. Germline CDR1 MGHRA, CDR2 YSYEKL. This CDR3 has 15 residues. CDR3 residues: CASRFGRASYQPQHF.

The chain combines TRBV27 with TRBJ2-2; TCRdb designates TRBD2, a call that cannot be tested without DNA. The germline CDR1 and CDR2 sequences are MNHEY and SMNVEV (reference sequence). This CDR3 is built from 12 residues. CDR3 sequence: CASRQLAGELFF.

The CDR3 reads CSAVDRGNTGELFF. V gene TRBV29-1 combines with J gene TRBJ2-2; TCRdb returns TRBD1, unconfirmable since there is no DNA. The CDR3 runs 14 residues. CDR1 is SQVTM, CDR2 ANQGSEA, per germline.

The J gene is TRBJ2-1, the V gene TRBV3-1; no DNA is available, so the TRBD2 call from TCRdb remains unchecked. CDR3 length: 15 residues. The germline V gene encodes CDR1 LGHDT and CDR2 YNNKEL (reference sequence). CDR3 residues: CASSQEPGLGVEQFF.